This T cell receptor beta chain was sequenced for a study of blood T cell repertoires in COVID-19. Across the study: The samples span acute and convalescent COVID-19 from the United States, Italy and Spain.

Germline values: CDR1 SGHTA, CDR2 FQGNSA. The CDR3 length is 15 residues. V dropped 3 bases and J dropped 4; count of bases not matched to a gene: 6. This clone was seen once. Per the original data handling: Amplification from reference gene primers served as the basis for estimated nucleated cell counts. Assay used: immunoSEQ multiplex PCR; TCRdb lists only in-frame clones, some missing. The V and J calls and clone size are taken from that table; D and trimming were inferred from the DNA. Among about 380,000 clones listed, around 87% were seen once. Material for sequencing was PBMCs or T cells enriched from blood (not recorded which). The TCR was taken from a young man who had recovered from COVID-19. The chain links TRBV7-2 to TRBJ2-7; TRBD1 agrees at 10 bases. The CDR3 DNA is TGTGCCAGCAGCTTTACGACAGGGGGCAGTTACGAGCAGTACTTC. Protein: CASSFTTGGSYEQYF. Looking up the rest from reference TRBV7-2 and TRBJ2-7 gives the full variable domain: GAGVSQSPSNKVTEKGKDVELRCDPISGHTALYWYRQSLGQGLEFLIYFQGNSAPDKSGLPSDRFSAERTGGSVSTLTIQRTQQEDSAVYLCASSFTTGGSYEQYFGPGTRLTVT.